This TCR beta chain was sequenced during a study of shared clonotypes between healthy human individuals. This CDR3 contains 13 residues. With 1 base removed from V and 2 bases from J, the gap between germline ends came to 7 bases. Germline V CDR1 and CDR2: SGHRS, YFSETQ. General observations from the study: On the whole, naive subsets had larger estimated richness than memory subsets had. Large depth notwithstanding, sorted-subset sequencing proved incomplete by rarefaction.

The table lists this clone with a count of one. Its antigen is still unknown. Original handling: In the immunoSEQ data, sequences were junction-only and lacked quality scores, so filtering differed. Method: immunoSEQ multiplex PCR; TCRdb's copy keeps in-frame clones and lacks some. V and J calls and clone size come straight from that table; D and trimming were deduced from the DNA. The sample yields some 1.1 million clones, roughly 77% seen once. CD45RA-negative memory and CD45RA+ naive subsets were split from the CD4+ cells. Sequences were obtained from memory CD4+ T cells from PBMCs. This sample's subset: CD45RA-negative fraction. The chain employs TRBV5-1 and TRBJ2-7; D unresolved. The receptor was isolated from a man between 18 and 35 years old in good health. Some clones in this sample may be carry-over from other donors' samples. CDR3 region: CASSLFGAYEQYF. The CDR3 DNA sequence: TGCGCCAGCAGCTTGTTTGGAGCCTACGAGCAGTACTTC.